This entry features one TCR beta chain sequence. Measured with immunoSEQ multiplex PCR; TCRdb has only the in-frame clones, and not every one. The sample lists about 400,000 clones; approximately 90% were seen once. This entry belongs to a study of Ad26.COV2.S vaccination and SARS-CoV-2 variants. Study background: Dosing was one shot or two shots 56 days apart.

Documented treatment: some 20 received Ad26.COV2.S at low or high dose, single or two shots; about 5 received placebo; per-sample allocation not given. After the first vaccine or placebo injection, samples were drawn on day 63. Germline V gives CDR1 LNHNV, CDR2 YYDKDF (reference sequence). V was pared by 1 base and J by 2 bases, with 9 bases between. The CDR3 is 15 residues long. J is TRBJ1-5 and V is TRBV15; no clear D gene. Sequencing used peripheral blood, obtained in a trial of Ad26.COV2.S vaccine versus placebo. This TCR was sampled from a person between 18 and 59 years old who received the Ad26.COV2.S COVID-19 vaccine or a placebo. CDR3 protein: CATSRVVYGNQPQHF. CDR3 bases: TGTGCCACCAGCAGAGTTGTGTATGGCAATCAGCCCCAGCATTTT. The full variable domain, rest sourced from reference TRBV15 and TRBJ1-5, is DAMVIQNPRYQVTQFGKPVTLSCSQTLNHNVMYWYQQKSSQAPKLLFHYYDKDFNNEADTPDNFQSRRPNTSFCFLDIRSPGLGDTAMYLCATSRVVYGNQPQHFGDGTRLSIL.